The 22 T cell receptor beta chains in this list originate from one sample, sequenced in a study of OX40 agonist ivuxolimab in advanced cancers. Libraries were built with the immunoSEQ multiplex PCR assay. TCRdb carries this immuneACCESS record with in-frame sequences only. Its versions omit some clonotypes, under half of them owing to an unresolved V gene in the studies checked, with the rest unexplained. The sample table holds around 65,000 clones, of which 75% to 90% were seen once. The ten largest account for about a sixth of the sample. This material consisted of CD4+ or CD8+ T cells sorted from blood, taken in a trial of the OX40 agonist ivuxolimab. All receptors come from an adult with an advanced solid tumor such as melanoma, head and neck, liver or kidney cancer.

V and J are TRBV7-8 and TRBJ2-1; a weak D match, TRBD2 (6 bases). The CDR3 totals 12 residues. Germline V CDR1 and CDR2: SGHVS, FQNEAQ. V was trimmed by 5 bases and J by 10 bases, leaving 12 bases between them. CDR3 loop: CASSPRGWEQFF. For the CDR3, the DNA is TGTGCCAGCAGCCCTCGGGGGTGGGAGCAGTTCTTC.

Only one count was recorded for this clone. V gene TRBV5-4 combines with J gene TRBJ1-1; TRBD1 is a possible D gene (5 bases). The CDR3 spans 16 residues. Germline V lookup: CDR1 SGHNT, CDR2 YYREEE (reference sequence). The ends were cut back, 1 base at V and 5 bases at J, with 18 bases in the middle. In DNA form, the CDR3 reads TGTGCCAGCAGCTTGTCAGGGCAGCTACTGTGGACTGAAGCTTTCTTT. Its protein product is CASSLSGQLLWTEAFF.

J is TRBJ1-6 and V is TRBV4-3; D is unresolved. Trimming shortened V by 0 bases and J by 5 bases, and 8 bases separated the two germline ends. Germline loops: CDR1 LGHNA, CDR2 YSLEER. CDR3 length: 15 amino acids. This chain's CDR3 is CASSQDRLNNSPLHF. The CDR3 nucleotides read TGCGCCAGCAGCCAAGATCGCCTAAATAATTCACCCCTCCACTTT.

The chain recombines TRBV19 with TRBJ1-5, with 8 bases identical to TRBD1. The germline V gene has CDR1 LNHDA and CDR2 SQIVND (reference sequence). V gave up 9 bases and J gave up 1 base; unmatched junction bases: 5. The CDR3 length is 14 residues. CDR3 DNA sequence: TGTGCCAGCCTACGGACAGGGAGCAATCAGCCCCAGCATTTT. This encodes CASLRTGSNQPQHF.

This sequence joins TRBV7-2 and TRBJ2-5; 11 nucleotides line up with TRBD1. The CDR3 consists of 15 residues. Germline lookup yields CDR1 SGHTA and CDR2 FQGNSA. The V gene end was trimmed by 1 base and the J gene end by 4 bases; junction bases not matched to a gene: 2. CDR3 DNA: TGTGCCAGCAGCTTAGGGACAGGGGGCGCAGAGACCCAGTACTTC. Encoded protein: CASSLGTGGAETQYF.

This chain uses TRBV25-1 with TRBJ2-7; no definite D call. The germline V gene has CDR1 MGHDK and CDR2 SYGVNS. There are 14 residues in the CDR3. The V and J ends lost 1 base and 5 bases respectively, with 12 bases between them. The CDR3 is CASSELGYGDEQYF. The DNA of the CDR3 is TGTGCCAGCAGTGAATTGGGCTATGGGGACGAGCAGTACTTC.

The V and J genes are TRBV7-8 and TRBJ2-6; D unresolved. This CDR3 region has 14 residues. V lost 0 bases and J lost 5, with 5 bases in between. Germline CDR1 reads SGHVS; CDR2 reads FQNEAQ. The CDR3 region has the DNA TGTGCCAGCAGCTTAGCAGCATGGGCCAACGTCCTGACTTTC. It encodes CASSLAAWANVLTF.

This clone was detected a few times. CDR3 DNA: TGTGCCAGCAGCCCGTCGAGCCAGCCCCAGCATTTT. Protein sequence: CASSPSSQPQHF. V gene TRBV7-8 combines with J gene TRBJ1-5, with D hard to call. The CDR3 totals 12 residues. Looked up from germline, CDR1 is SGHVS and CDR2 is FQNEAQ. V gave up 5 bases and J gave up 7 bases, with 9 bases separating them.

J is TRBJ2-5 and V is TRBV27; 9 nucleotides match TRBD2. CDR1 and CDR2 from the germline V gene are MNHEY and SMNVEV (reference sequence). V lost 5 bases, J lost 1 base, and 14 bases stayed unmatched. The CDR3 spans 18 residues. Here the CDR3 reads CASSLRTSAGGPQETQYF. In DNA, the CDR3 is TGTGCCAGCAGTCTACGGACTAGTGCGGGAGGGCCCCAAGAGACCCAGTACTTC.

There are a few counts of this clone. The chain joins TRBV13 to TRBJ2-1; the D is unclear. The CDR3 has 13 residues. Trimming cost V 2 bases and J 7 bases, with 9 bases left between them. Germline CDR1 is PRHDT and CDR2 is FYEKMQ (reference sequence). CDR3 region: CASSLWSENEQFF. In DNA, the CDR3 is TGTGCCAGCAGCTTATGGAGCGAAAATGAGCAGTTCTTC.

V gene TRBV7-9 combines with J gene TRBJ2-7; 7 bases are shared with TRBD1. Unmatched junction bases numbered 1, after V lost 7 bases and J lost 1 base. Germline values: CDR1 SEHNR, CDR2 FQNEAQ (reference sequence). CDR3 length: 12 amino acids. The CDR3 nucleotides are TGTGCCAGCACGGGACAGTCCTACGAGCAGTACTTC. Translating gives CASTGQSYEQYF.

This sequence joins TRBV28 and TRBJ2-4; 10 bases match TRBD2. CDR1 MDHEN and CDR2 SYDVKM come from the germline V gene. V was clipped by 3 bases and J by 9 bases; unmatched bases: 17. CDR3 length equals 18 residues. CDR3 DNA sequence: TGTGCCAGCAGTTTTTATGAGGCTAGCGGGAGAGAGGGGGGCATTCAGTACTTC. Its translation is CASSFYEASGREGGIQYF.

This chain links TRBV6-6 with TRBJ1-1, with D unclear. Deletions cut 6 bases from V and 3 bases from J, with 2 bases between. The length of the CDR3 is 10 residues. CDR1 is MNHNY, CDR2 SVGAGI, per germline (reference sequence). The CDR3 DNA reads as TGTGCCAGCAGCGACACTGAAGCTTTCTTT. This gives the protein CASSDTEAFF.

The chain joins TRBV21-1 to TRBJ1-1; the table's D call of TRBD1 was not tested on the DNA. TRBV21-1 is recorded as a pseudogene. The CDR3 totals 13 residues. The CDR3 loop is CASGQGGKSEAFF. The CDR3 region has the DNA TGTGCCAGCGGGCAGGGGGGTAAGTCTGAAGCTTTCTTT.

The genes are TRBV18 and TRBJ2-1; D gene ambiguous. V was trimmed by 2 bases and J by 3 bases, leaving 5 bases between them. The CDR3 sequence is 13 residues long. Looked up from germline, CDR1 is KGHSH and CDR2 is LQKENI. In DNA form, the CDR3 reads TGTGCCAGCTCACCATTGGACTACAATGAGCAGTTCTTC. As protein: CASSPLDYNEQFF.

The rearrangement links TRBV4-1 to TRBJ2-5; 10 bases agree with TRBD2. CDR1 and CDR2 from the germline V gene are MGHRA and YSYEKL. This CDR3 has 15 amino acids. V shed 1 base and J 9 bases; nucleotides not matched to a gene: 8. As DNA, the CDR3 is TGCGCCAGCAGCCAAGTACGGCTAGCGGGAGAATCCCAGTACTTC. Its translation: CASSQVRLAGESQYF.

The chain carries TRBV19 and TRBJ1-1; 7 nucleotides align to TRBD1. Germline CDR1 and CDR2: LNHDA and SQIVND (reference sequence). This CDR3 has 12 residues. With 6 bases clipped from V and 7 bases from J, the junction kept 5 bases outside the gene matches. CDR3 coding DNA: TGTGCCAGTAGCGGGACAGTCTATGAAGCTTTCTTT. The encoded protein is CASSGTVYEAFF.

The chain couples TRBV7-8 to TRBJ1-4, with 8 nucleotides matching TRBD1. Per germline, CDR1 SGHVS and CDR2 FQNEAQ. V shed 5 bases and J 4 bases; nucleotides not matched to a gene: 9. This CDR3 has 16 amino acids. The CDR3 loop reads CASSQGAGGINEKLFF. In DNA form, the CDR3 reads TGTGCCAGCAGCCAGGGGGCAGGCGGGATTAATGAAAAACTGTTTTTT. Based on the CDR3 plus reference TRBV7-8 and TRBJ1-4, the full variable domain is GAGVSQSPRYKVAKRGQDVALRCDPISGHVSLFWYQQALGQGPEFLTYFQNEAQLDKSGLPSDRFFAERPEGSVSTLKIQRTQQEDSAVYLCASSQGAGGINEKLFFGSGTQLSVL.

This rearrangement joins TRBV6-1 to TRBJ2-2; D is unclear. The CDR3 length is 15 residues. Germline V gene sequence: CDR1 MNHNS, CDR2 SASEGT. V lost 0 bases to trimming and J lost 13 bases, with 18 bases between them. The CDR3 DNA sequence: TGTGCCAGCAGTGAAGCGCAAGGTGCTTTGATCGGGCTGTTTTTT. It codes for CASSEAQGALIGLFF.

This chain connects TRBV18 to TRBJ2-1; D may be TRBD2 (6 bases). The V gene's germline CDR1 is KGHSH and CDR2 LQKENI. The CDR3 has 17 residues. The V and J ends lost 0 bases and 15 bases respectively, with 27 bases between them. The CDR3 loop reads CASSPPLLGLGRDNLFF. The CDR3 bases are TGTGCCAGCTCACCACCGTTATTGGGATTGGGGCGGGATAACCTGTTCTTC. Drawing the rest from reference TRBV18 and TRBJ2-1, the complete variable domain is NAGVMQNPRHLVRRRGQEARLRCSPMKGHSHVYWYRQLPEEGLKFMVYLQKENIIDESGMPKERFSAEFPKEGPSILRIQQVVRGDSAAYFCASSPPLLGLGRDNLFFGPGTRLTVL.

This chain uses TRBV19 with TRBJ2-7; TRBD1 might be the D (6 bases). Per germline, CDR1 LNHDA and CDR2 SQIVND (reference sequence). This CDR3 has 13 amino acids. Trimming took off 6 bases at V and 0 bases at J, with 9 bases between the two ends. CDR3 DNA: TGTGCCAGTAGGGACAGCGTCTCCTACGAGCAGTACTTC. It yields the protein CASRDSVSYEQYF.

Comments on this clone: One end of the junction fails to match germline, which may point to a read error. V and J are TRBV6-6 and TRBJ1-1, with D perhaps matching TRBD1 (5 bases). This CDR3 has 14 residues. Germline CDR1 and CDR2: MNHNY and SVGAGI (reference sequence). The CDR3 loop is CASTYSGEDTEAFF. The CDR3 nucleotides are TGTGCCAGCACTTACTCGGGGGAGGATACTGAAGCTTTCTTT.